This T cell receptor (beta chain) was recorded in a study of blood T cell repertoires in COVID-19. The CDR3 totals 15 residues. The V and J ends lost 4 bases and 4 bases, in that order; junction bases with no gene match: 8. Germline CDR1 and CDR2: MGHDK and SYGVNS. Per the original methods: Counts of nucleated cells, estimated from reference gene primer amplification, were obtained. Produced via immunoSEQ multiplex PCR; TCRdb's table is partial and in-frame only. For V, J and clone size, that table is used; D and trimming come from the DNA. Of around 4,300 clones in the sample, 78% are singletons; the top ten hold 42%.

This sequence originates from a human donor with active or convalescent COVID-19. The donor label of this sample is uncertain. The sequenced sample was peripheral blood. The rearrangement links TRBV25-1 to TRBJ2-7, with TRBD1 matching over 9 bases. CDR3 nucleotides: TGTGCCAGCAGTGGGTCGGGGACAGGGTCGTACGAGCAGTACTTC. It encodes CASSGSGTGSYEQYF.